The 23 T cell receptor beta chains in this list originate from one sample, sequenced in a study of blood T cell repertoires in COVID-19. Generated by immunoSEQ multiplex PCR, the TCRdb table keeps only in-frame clones and is missing some. Here the sample spans over 120,000 clones, around 80% being singletons. The sequenced sample was peripheral blood. The receptors originated from a woman aged 80 or over with active or convalescent COVID-19.

This clone was detected only a few times. At one end the junction does not follow the germline gene, possibly because of a read error. This chain connects TRBV5-1 to TRBJ2-2; tentative D call: TRBD2 (5 bases). This CDR3 is built from 13 residues. CDR1 and CDR2 from the germline V gene are SGHRS and YFSETQ. CDR3 residues: CASSNGNSGELFF. Here the CDR3 DNA reads TGCGCCAGCAGCAACGGGAACTCCGGGGAGCTGTTTTTT.

This clone was detected only once. The V call is TRBV4-2, the J call TRBJ2-3, with a tentative D call TRBD2 (5 bases). The CDR3 has 14 residues. The germline V gene encodes CDR1 LGHNA and CDR2 YNFKEQ. The V end lost 3 bases, the J end lost 4 bases, and 11 bases lay between the germline ends. The CDR3 protein is CASSQGSSADTQYF. The CDR3 DNA reads as TGTGCCAGCAGCCAGGGGAGCTCAGCAGATACGCAGTATTTT.

The rearrangement joins TRBV2 to TRBJ1-2; D gene uncertain. Looked up from germline, CDR1 is SNHLY and CDR2 is FYNNEI. Between the trimmed V and J ends, which lost 2 bases and 1 base, there was a span of 11 bases. The CDR3 runs to 15 residues. The CDR3 loop reads CASSELRSSNYGYTF. As DNA, the CDR3 is TGTGCCAGCAGTGAACTTAGGTCTAGTAACTATGGCTACACCTTC.

The chain recombines TRBV24-1 with TRBJ2-1; 7 bases match TRBD2. From germline, CDR1 is KGHDR and CDR2 SFDVKD. V shed 5 bases, J shed 13 bases, and the junction held 10 bases outside the gene matches. The CDR3 consists of 13 residues. The DNA of the CDR3 is TGTGCCACCAGTGTTAATTGGGGGGGAAGACAGTTCTTC. This translates into CATSVNWGGRQFF.

CDR3 sequence (DNA): TGTGCCAGCAGCCAAGATATGGACAGTGTGCGTGAAAAACTGTTTTTT. Translating it yields CASSQDMDSVREKLFF. This chain connects TRBV3-1 (or the pseudogene TRBV3-2) to TRBJ1-4, with D tentatively TRBD1 (6 bases). In germline, CDR1 is LGHDT, CDR2 YNNKEL (reference sequence). The CDR3 is made up of 16 amino acids. The ends were cut back, 0 bases at V and 7 bases at J, with 15 bases in the middle.

V usage is TRBV5-1 and J usage is TRBJ1-2; TRBD1 agrees at 9 bases. From germline, CDR1 is SGHRS and CDR2 YFSETQ. CDR3 length equals 16 residues. The junction had 12 bases not matched to a gene; V was cut back by 5 bases and J by 4 bases. CDR3 in amino acids: CASRVGQGSSGYGYTF. For the CDR3, the DNA is TGCGCCAGCAGGGTGGGACAGGGTAGTAGCGGCTATGGCTACACCTTC.

The chain has TRBV14 and TRBJ2-2; maybe TRBD1 (5 bases). CDR1 SGHDN and CDR2 FVKESK come from the germline V gene. The V and J ends lost 6 bases and 0 bases respectively, with 14 bases between them. This CDR3 has 16 amino acids. The CDR3 loop reads CASRATGAANTGELFF. The DNA for the CDR3 is TGTGCCAGCAGAGCAACAGGAGCCGCGAACACCGGGGAGCTGTTTTTT.

This clone was recorded only once. This chain uses TRBV5-6 with TRBJ2-5; tentatively, D is TRBD1 (5 bases). The CDR3 runs 15 residues. Germline CDR1 is SGHDT and CDR2 is YYEEEE. V was cut by 4 bases and J by 7 bases, with 20 bases left in between. CDR3 sequence (DNA): TGTGCCAGCAGCGCAGACAGCAGATCATGGGGGACCCAGTACTTC. This encodes CASSADSRSWGTQYF.

This chain joins TRBV5-1 and TRBJ2-1, with 9 bases lining up with TRBD1. The V gene end was trimmed by 4 bases and the J gene end by 5 bases; junction bases not matched to a gene: 7. The CDR3 has 15 amino acids. Germline CDR1 and CDR2: SGHRS and YFSETQ. The CDR3 spells CASSPRDRVDNEQFF. The CDR3 DNA sequence: TGCGCCAGCAGCCCCCGGGACAGGGTAGACAATGAGCAGTTCTTC. The variable domain in full, with the rest retrieved from reference TRBV5-1 and TRBJ2-1, is KAGVTQTPRYLIKTRGQQVTLSCSPISGHRSVSWYQQTPGQGLQFLFEYFSETQRNKGNFPGRFSGRQFSNSRSEMNVSTLELGDSALYLCASSPRDRVDNEQFFGPGTRLTVL.

CDR3: CASSVLNSGGATDTQYF. The CDR3 DNA reads TGCGCCAGCAGCGTCCTTAATAGCGGGGGGGCAACAGATACGCAGTATTTT. The chain is built from TRBV5-1 and TRBJ2-3, with TRBD2 identical over 11 bases. CDR3 size: 17 residues. Trimming took 4 bases from V and 3 from J; bases not matched to a gene: 10. Germline V gene sequence: CDR1 SGHRS, CDR2 YFSETQ.

The V gene is TRBV18, the J gene TRBJ2-5; 8 bases align to TRBD1. Per germline, CDR1 KGHSH and CDR2 LQKENI. The CDR3 covers 15 residues. V lost 4 bases to trimming and J lost 5 bases; unmatched junction nucleotides: 9. The CDR3 nucleotides are TGTGCCAGCTCACGAACGGACAGGGATGGGGAGACCCAGTACTTC. This gives the protein CASSRTDRDGETQYF.

A few counts support this clone. The gene calls are TRBV4-2 and TRBJ2-5, with D perhaps matching TRBD1 (6 bases). Germline assignment: CDR1 LGHNA and CDR2 YNFKEQ. This CDR3 contains 15 residues. Trimming took 1 base from V and 4 from J, leaving 13 bases between them. CDR3 protein: CASSQVSGVRETQYF. In DNA, the CDR3 is TGTGCCAGCAGCCAAGTTTCAGGGGTTAGAGAGACCCAGTACTTC.

This sequence joins TRBV7-9 and TRBJ2-3; D is perhaps TRBD1 (5 bases). CDR3 length: 14 residues. Trimming removed 2 bases from V and 2 bases from J, with 8 bases in between. Germline V lookup: CDR1 SEHNR, CDR2 FQNEAQ (reference sequence). The CDR3 DNA reads TGTGCCAGCAGCTTACCAGGGAACACAGATACGCAGTATTTT. Protein sequence: CASSLPGNTDTQYF.

This rearrangement joins TRBV10-3 to TRBJ1-2, with 7 nucleotides matching TRBD1. V shed 6 bases, J shed 1 base, and the junction held 11 bases outside the gene matches. The CDR3 runs to 16 residues. CDR1 ENHRY and CDR2 SYGVKD come from the germline V gene. The CDR3 bases are TGTGCCATCAGCAGGGACAGTTTCGATTATAACTATGGCTACACCTTC. This codes for CAISRDSFDYNYGYTF.

The chain uses TRBV6-5 and TRBJ2-1, with D uncertain. Germline CDR1 reads MNHEY; CDR2 reads SVGAGI. V gave up 5 bases and J gave up 0 bases, with 11 bases separating them. The CDR3 contains 15 residues. CDR3 in amino acids: CASSLTVSSYNEQFF. In nucleotides, the CDR3 is TGTGCCAGCAGTCTGACTGTAAGCTCCTACAATGAGCAGTTCTTC.

This chain uses TRBV28 with TRBJ2-7; 7 bases agree with TRBD2. This CDR3 has 16 residues. Per germline, CDR1 MDHEN and CDR2 SYDVKM. The V gene end was trimmed by 5 bases and the J gene end by 4 bases; junction bases not matched to a gene: 14. CDR3 protein: CASSPRGGGRTYEQYF. CDR3 sequence (DNA): TGTGCCAGCAGTCCCCGCGGGGGAGGGAGGACTTACGAGCAGTACTTC.

The J gene is TRBJ1-2, the V gene TRBV5-1; 8 bases fit TRBD1. The CDR3 spans 14 residues. The V and J ends lost 1 base and 2 bases, in that order; junction bases with no gene match: 1. Germline lookup yields CDR1 SGHRS and CDR2 YFSETQ. The CDR3 DNA sequence: TGCGCCAGCAGCTTGTCAGGGGGCAACTATGGCTACACCTTC. Its protein product is CASSLSGGNYGYTF.

The chain links TRBV18 to TRBJ1-2; D might be TRBD1 (5 bases). CDR1 KGHSH and CDR2 LQKENI come from the germline V gene. Trimming pared 1 base from V and 4 bases from J, leaving 13 bases between. This CDR3 contains 15 residues. In DNA form, the CDR3 reads TGTGCCAGCTCACCACGGGCCGGGGGGATCTATGGCTACACCTTC. It encodes CASSPRAGGIYGYTF.

The sample holds a few counts of this clone. The J gene is TRBJ2-1, the V gene TRBV19, with D perhaps TRBD2 (6 bases). The CDR3 loop spans 12 amino acids. V was shortened by 3 bases and J by 10 bases, with 10 bases between the two germline ends. From germline, CDR1 is LNHDA and CDR2 SQIVND (reference sequence). The CDR3 bases are TGTGCCAGTAGTATTAGTGGGGGGGAGCAGTTCTTC. This codes for CASSISGGEQFF.

This rearrangement joins TRBV21-1 to TRBJ2-7; TRBD1, the table's D call, was not compared with the DNA. TRBV21-1 is classified as a pseudogene. The CDR3 spans 19 residues. This chain's CDR3 is CASSKAFLGSRGRHYEQYF. CDR3 sequence (DNA): TGTGCCAGCAGCAAAGCCTTCCTGGGGAGCAGGGGGCGTCATTACGAGCAGTACTTC.

There are a few counts of this clone. In DNA, the CDR3 is TGTGCCAGCAGCTTAGTGAGAGCGGGGGGATTAGCCTACGAGCAGTACTTC. Protein: CASSLVRAGGLAYEQYF. The chain combines TRBV11-2 with TRBJ2-7; 9 bases are shared with TRBD2. CDR1 and CDR2 (germline): SGHAT, FQNNGV. The CDR3 length is 17 residues. The V segment lost 1 base and the J segment 2 bases; nucleotides outside the gene matches: 9.

This chain uses TRBV19 with TRBJ1-5; 12 nucleotides agree with TRBD1. Germline CDR1 LNHDA, CDR2 SQIVND (reference sequence). This CDR3 is built from 15 residues. V dropped 9 bases and J dropped 6; count of bases not matched to a gene: 9. CDR3 DNA: TGTGCCAGCGAGGGACAGGGGGCGTTTAGTCAGCCCCAGCATTTT. It yields the protein CASEGQGAFSQPQHF. Filled out from reference TRBV19 and TRBJ1-5, the complete variable domain reads DGGITQSPKYLFRKEGQNVTLSCEQNLNHDAMYWYRQDPGQGLRLIYYSQIVNDFQKGDIAEGYSVSREKKESFPLTVTSAQKNPTAFYLCASEGQGAFSQPQHFGDGTRLSIL.

The chain joins TRBV27 to TRBJ2-2, with TRBD2 identical over 11 bases. The CDR3 contains 16 residues. CDR1 is MNHEY, CDR2 SMNVEV, per germline (reference sequence). V lost 6 bases and J lost 4; bases outside the gene matches: 7. DNA for the CDR3: TGTGCCAGCAGGAGTAGCGGGGGGGTCACCACCGGGGAGCTGTTTTTT. Amino acid sequence: CASRSSGGVTTGELFF.